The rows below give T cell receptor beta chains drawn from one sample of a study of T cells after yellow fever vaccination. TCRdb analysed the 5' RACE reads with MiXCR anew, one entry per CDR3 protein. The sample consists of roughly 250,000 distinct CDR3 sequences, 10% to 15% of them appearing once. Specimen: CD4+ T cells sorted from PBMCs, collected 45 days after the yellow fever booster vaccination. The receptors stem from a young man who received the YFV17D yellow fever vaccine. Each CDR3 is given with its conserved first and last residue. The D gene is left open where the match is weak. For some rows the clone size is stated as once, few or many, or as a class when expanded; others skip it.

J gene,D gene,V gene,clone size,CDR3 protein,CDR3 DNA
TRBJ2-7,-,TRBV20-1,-,CSARHNEQYF,TGCAGTGCTAGGCATAACGAGCAGTACTTC
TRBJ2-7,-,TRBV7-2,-,CASSSTEAEQYF,TGTGCCAGCAGCTCGACGGAGGCCGAGCAGTACTTC
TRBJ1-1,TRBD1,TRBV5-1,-,CASSRNERSGGKGTEAFF,TGCGCCAGCAGCCGGAACGAGAGGTCAGGGGGCAAGGGCACTGAAGCTTTCTTT
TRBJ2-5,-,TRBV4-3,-,CASSQGISVSETQYF,TGCGCCAGCAGCCAGGGGATATCGGTCTCCGAGACCCAGTACTTC
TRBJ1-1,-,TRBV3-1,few,CASRNLGNTEAFF,TGTGCCAGCAGAAACCTAGGGAACACTGAAGCTTTCTTT
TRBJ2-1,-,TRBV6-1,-,CASRRATGASSYNEQFF,TGTGCCAGCAGGCGGGCCACCGGAGCTAGCTCCTACAATGAGCAGTTCTTC
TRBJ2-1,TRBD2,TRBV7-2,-,CASSPLILAGGPGEKFF,TGTGCCAGCAGTCCCCTCATACTAGCGGGAGGGCCGGGTGAGAAGTTCTTC
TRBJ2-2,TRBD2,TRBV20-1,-,CSVSSGRHTGELFF,TGCAGTGTATCTAGCGGGAGGCACACCGGGGAGCTGTTTTTT
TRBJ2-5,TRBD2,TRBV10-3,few,CAISSQRDAETQYF,TGTGCCATCAGTTCCCAGCGGGACGCTGAGACCCAGTACTTC
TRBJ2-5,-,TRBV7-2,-,CASSFPKHLNATQYF,TGTGCCAGCAGCTTTCCTAAACACCTAAACGCGACCCAGTACTTC
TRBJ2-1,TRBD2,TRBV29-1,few,CSVEVGTSGTYNEQFF,TGCAGCGTTGAAGTTGGGACTAGCGGAACCTACAATGAGCAGTTCTTC
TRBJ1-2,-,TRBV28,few,CASSRGTRGYGYTF,TGTGCCAGCAGTCGAGGGACGCGGGGCTATGGCTACACCTTC
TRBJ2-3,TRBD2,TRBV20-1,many,CSANTGLAGGGADTQYF,TGCAGTGCTAACACCGGGCTAGCGGGAGGAGGTGCAGATACGCAGTATTTT
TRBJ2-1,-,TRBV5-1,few,CASSLGQPYNEQFF,TGCGCCAGCAGTCTTGGACAGCCCTACAATGAGCAGTTCTTC
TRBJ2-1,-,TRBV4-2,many,CASQSIGGREQFF,TGTGCCAGCCAGTCGATCGGTGGTCGTGAGCAGTTCTTC
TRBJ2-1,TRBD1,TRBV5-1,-,CASRPGQGGYNEQFF,TGCGCCAGCAGACCCGGACAGGGGGGCTACAATGAGCAGTTCTTC
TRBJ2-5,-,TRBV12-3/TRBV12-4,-,CASSLSSTAQETQYF,TGTGCCAGCAGTTTAAGCTCGACAGCTCAAGAGACCCAGTACTTC
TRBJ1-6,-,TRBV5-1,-,CAISPDGWNSPLHF,TGCGCCATCAGCCCCGATGGCTGGAATTCACCCCTCCACTTT
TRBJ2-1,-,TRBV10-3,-,CAIRGDSKDNEQFF,TGTGCCATCAGGGGGGACTCCAAGGACAATGAGCAGTTCTTC
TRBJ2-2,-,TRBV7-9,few,CASSNQGTNTGELFF,TGTGCCAGCAGCAACCAGGGGACGAACACCGGGGAGCTGTTTTTT
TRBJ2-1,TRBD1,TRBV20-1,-,CSADRGLGNEQFF,TGCAGTGCCGACAGGGGGCTGGGGAATGAGCAGTTCTTC
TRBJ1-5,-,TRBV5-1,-,CASSLGGTGDRNQPQHF,TGCGCCAGCAGCTTGGGAGGGACGGGGGATCGAAATCAGCCCCAGCATTTT
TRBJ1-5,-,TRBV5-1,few,CASSLENRVHQPQHF,TGCGCCAGCAGCTTGGAAAACCGGGTCCATCAGCCCCAGCATTTT
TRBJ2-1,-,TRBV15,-,CATSRAGPDNEQFF,TGTGCCACCAGCAGAGCGGGCCCCGACAATGAGCAGTTCTTC
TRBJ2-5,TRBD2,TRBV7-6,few,CASSPRGLVGETQYF,TGTGCCAGCAGCCCACGTGGACTAGTCGGCGAGACCCAGTACTTC
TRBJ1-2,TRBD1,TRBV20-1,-,CSAYRGKGGYTF,TGCAGTGCTTACAGGGGAAAAGGAGGCTACACCTTC
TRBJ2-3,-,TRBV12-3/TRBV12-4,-,CASSAQSGLDTQYF,TGTGCCAGCAGTGCCCAGTCCGGTCTAGATACGCAGTATTTT
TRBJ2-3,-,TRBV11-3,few,CASSLGGSYTDTQYF,TGTGCCAGCAGCTTAGGCGGTTCTTACACAGATACGCAGTATTTT
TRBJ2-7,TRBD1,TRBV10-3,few,CATGTEAYEQYF,TGTGCCACCGGGACAGAGGCCTACGAGCAGTACTTC
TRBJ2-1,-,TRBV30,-,CAWLPRAYNEQFF,TGTGCCTGGCTTCCAAGGGCCTACAATGAGCAGTTCTTC
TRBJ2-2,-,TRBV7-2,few,CASRLSGGNTGELFF,TGTGCCAGCAGACTAAGCGGAGGGAACACCGGGGAGCTGTTTTTT
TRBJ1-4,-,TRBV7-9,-,CASSLAGRGHEKLFF,TGTGCCAGCAGCTTAGCGGGCAGGGGACATGAAAAACTGTTTTTT
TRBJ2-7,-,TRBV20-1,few,CSARAPDRKAHEQYF,TGCAGTGCTAGAGCCCCGGACCGAAAGGCCCACGAGCAGTACTTC
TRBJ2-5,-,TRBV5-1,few,CASSLGSETQYF,TGCGCCAGCAGCTTGGGGTCGGAGACCCAGTACTTC
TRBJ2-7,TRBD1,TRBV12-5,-,CASAEGDSSYEQYF,TGTGCTAGTGCCGAGGGGGACAGCTCCTACGAGCAGTACTTC
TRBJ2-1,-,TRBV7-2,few,CASSSLDEQFF,TGTGCCAGCAGCTCGCTTGATGAGCAGTTCTTC
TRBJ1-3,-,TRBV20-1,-,CSASYWGSSGNTIYF,TGCAGTGCTAGCTATTGGGGGTCCTCTGGAAACACCATATATTTT
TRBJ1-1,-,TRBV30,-,CAWSFAGSWGTEAFF,TGTGCCTGGAGTTTCGCGGGCTCGTGGGGCACTGAAGCTTTCTTT
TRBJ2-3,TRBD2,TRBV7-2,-,CASSHVWASGSTDTQYF,TGTGCCAGCAGCCACGTGTGGGCTAGCGGGAGCACAGATACGCAGTATTTT
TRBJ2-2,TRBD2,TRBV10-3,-,CALRSASGSSPTGELFF,TGTGCCCTCCGCTCCGCTAGCGGGAGTTCTCCCACCGGGGAGCTGTTTTTT
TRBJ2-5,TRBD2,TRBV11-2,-,CASIRGSGVAGGGETQYF,TGTGCCAGCATCCGGGGGTCGGGGGTTGCGGGAGGAGGGGAGACCCAGTACTTC
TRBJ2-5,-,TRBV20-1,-,CSASGERETQYF,TGCAGTGCAAGCGGTGAGAGAGAGACCCAGTACTTC
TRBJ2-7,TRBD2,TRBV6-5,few,CAASGGPGEQYF,TGTGCCGCGTCGGGAGGGCCGGGTGAGCAGTACTTC
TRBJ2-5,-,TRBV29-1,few,CSVGLARETQYF,TGCAGCGTTGGGTTAGCACGGGAGACCCAGTACTTC
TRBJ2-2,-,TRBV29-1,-,CSYRATANTGELFF,TGCAGTTATCGAGCCACTGCGAACACCGGGGAGCTGTTTTTT
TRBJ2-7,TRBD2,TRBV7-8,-,CASSLAASSGRVIYEQYF,TGTGCCAGCAGCTTAGCCGCGAGTAGCGGGAGGGTTATTTACGAGCAGTACTTC
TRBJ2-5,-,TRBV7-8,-,CASSPGRADLENQYF,TGTGCCAGCAGCCCCGGCAGAGCCGATTTGGAGAACCAGTACTTC
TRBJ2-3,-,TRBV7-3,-,CASSLMPGLTNTDTQYF,TGTGCCAGCAGCTTAATGCCGGGACTCACAAACACAGATACGCAGTATTTT
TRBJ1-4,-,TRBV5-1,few,CASGTMNDEKLFF,TGCGCCAGCGGTACGATGAATGATGAAAAACTGTTTTTT
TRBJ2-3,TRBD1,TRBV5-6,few,CASSEDRPGTDTQYF,TGTGCCAGCAGCGAGGACAGGCCAGGTACAGATACGCAGTATTTT
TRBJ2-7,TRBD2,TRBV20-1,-,CSAGAGGSYEQYF,TGCAGTGCGGGGGCGGGAGGAAGCTACGAGCAGTACTTC
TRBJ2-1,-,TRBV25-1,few,CASSLRSLAVADNEQFF,TGTGCCAGCAGTCTTCGTAGCCTAGCTGTCGCCGACAATGAGCAGTTCTTC
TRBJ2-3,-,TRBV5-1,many,CASSLVPQADTQYF,TGCGCCAGCAGCTTGGTACCCCAGGCGGATACGCAGTATTTT
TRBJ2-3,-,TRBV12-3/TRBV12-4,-,CASTPKWAGRGGTDTQYF,TGTGCCAGCACCCCAAAGTGGGCCGGGAGAGGTGGCACAGATACGCAGTATTTT
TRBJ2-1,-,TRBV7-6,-,CASSLRPGEQFF,TGTGCCAGCAGCCTCCGCCCCGGGGAGCAGTTCTTC